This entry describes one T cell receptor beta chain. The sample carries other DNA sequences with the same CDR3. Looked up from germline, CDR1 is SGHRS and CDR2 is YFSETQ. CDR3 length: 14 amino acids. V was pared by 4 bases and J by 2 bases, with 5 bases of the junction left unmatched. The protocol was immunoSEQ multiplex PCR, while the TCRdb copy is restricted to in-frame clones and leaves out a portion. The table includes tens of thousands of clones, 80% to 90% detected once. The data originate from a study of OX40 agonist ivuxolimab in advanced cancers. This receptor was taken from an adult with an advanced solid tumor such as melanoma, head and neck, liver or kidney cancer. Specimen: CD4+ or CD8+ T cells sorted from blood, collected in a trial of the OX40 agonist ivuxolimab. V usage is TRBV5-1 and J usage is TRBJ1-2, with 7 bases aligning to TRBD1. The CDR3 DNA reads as TGCGCCAGCAGCCCGCCGACAGGGAACTATGGCTACACCTTC. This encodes CASSPPTGNYGYTF.